The 15 T cell receptor beta chains below come from one sample, sequenced in a study of sequential checkpoint blockade in melanoma (dated by TCRdb to the late 2010s). Explained via the paper, the treatment or condition label denotes: randomized to nivolumab then ipilimumab (arm A) or the reverse (arm B). Preparation of the library involved the immunoSEQ multiplex PCR assay. Not all clones reach the TCRdb copy of this immuneACCESS table, which keeps in-frame sequences only. Checked studies attribute under half of the gap to unresolved V genes and leave the rest unexplained. In all, the sample holds 4,200 or so clones, and roughly 22% of those were seen once. The ten largest clones capture roughly 4% of the sample. This sample comprised tumor tissue (inferred from file names), obtained from a patient given nivolumab and ipilimumab in sequence. These receptor sequences come from a human donor with melanoma.

This clone was recorded a few times. The rearrangement joins TRBV6-8 to TRBJ2-5, with a tentative D call TRBD2 (5 bases). CDR3 size: 14 residues. V was shortened by 6 bases and J by 4 bases, with 15 bases between the two germline ends. Germline CDR1 reads MNHGY; CDR2 reads SAAAGT. CDR3 sequence: CASRNDAAGETQYF. The CDR3 bases are TGTGCCAGCAGAAATGATGCGGCGGGAGAGACCCAGTACTTC.

This chain uses TRBV23-1 with TRBJ1-5; D unclear. TRBV23-1 is marked as an open reading frame, function uncertain. The ends were cut back, 6 bases at V and 5 bases at J, with 11 bases in the middle. This CDR3 has 13 amino acids. CDR3 nucleotides: TGCGCCAGCAGCTTGGCAGGCCATCAGCCCCAGCATTTT. This sequence encodes CASSLAGHQPQHF.

This clone was detected ten times or more. V usage is TRBV11-3 and J usage is TRBJ2-4; 8 bases fit TRBD1. CDR1 is SGHNT and CDR2 is YENEEA in the germline V gene. This CDR3 contains 14 residues. J was trimmed by 5 bases and V by 5 bases; bases with no gene match: 5. CDR3 sequence (DNA): TGTGCCAGCAGCCCTACGACAGGGGAAAACATTCAGTACTTC. It specifies CASSPTTGENIQYF.

The chain couples TRBV28 to TRBJ1-2; D perhaps matches TRBD1 (5 bases). The germline V gene has CDR1 MDHEN and CDR2 SYDVKM. Trimming took off 6 bases at V and 7 bases at J, with 15 bases between the two ends. The CDR3 length is 13 residues. The CDR3 here is CASRRRGTSGYTF. The CDR3, as DNA: TGTGCCAGCAGACGACGGGGGACGAGTGGCTACACCTTC.

J is TRBJ1-1 and V is TRBV29-1, with 8 bases lining up with TRBD1. The germline gives CDR1 SQVTM, CDR2 ANQGSEA. The junction had 10 bases not matched to a gene; V was cut back by 6 bases and J by 4 bases. The CDR3 sequence is 14 residues long. The CDR3 protein is CSVAFGTGGTEAFF. In nucleotides, the CDR3 is TGCAGCGTCGCCTTCGGGACAGGCGGCACTGAAGCTTTCTTT.

The chain recombines TRBV18 with TRBJ2-7, with 9 nucleotides matching TRBD1. The junction had 2 bases not matched to a gene; V was cut back by 1 base and J by 4 bases. The CDR3 spans 14 residues. Germline assignment: CDR1 KGHSH and CDR2 LQKENI. CDR3 sequence (DNA): TGTGCCAGCTCACCACGGACAGGGGAGTACGAGCAGTACTTC. Translating it yields CASSPRTGEYEQYF.

This clone came up many times. V is TRBV11-3 and J is TRBJ1-5; D gene uncertain. The germline V and J ends were trimmed by 5 bases and 1 base, with 9 bases remaining between them. Germline V gene data show CDR1 as SGHNT and CDR2 as YENEEA. The CDR3 has 14 amino acids. The CDR3 sequence: CASSHYGSNQPQHF. The DNA for the CDR3 is TGTGCCAGCAGCCATTACGGGAGCAATCAGCCCCAGCATTTT. Looking up the rest from reference TRBV11-3 and TRBJ1-5 gives the full variable domain: EAGVVQSPRYKIIEKKQPVAFWCNPISGHNTLYWYLQNLGQGPELLIRYENEEAVDDSQLPKDRFSAERLKGVDSTLKIQPAELGDSAVYLCASSHYGSNQPQHFGDGTRLSIL.

In its sample, this clone ranks as medium-sized. The chain recombines TRBV9 with TRBJ2-3, with a possible D match to TRBD1 (6 bases). The CDR3 consists of 15 residues. Trimming shortened V by 1 base and J by 5 bases, and 14 bases separated the two germline ends. CDR1 and CDR2 (germline): SGDLS, YYNGEE. The CDR3 loop reads CASSVQGSHGDTQYF. The DNA for the CDR3 is TGTGCCAGCAGCGTACAGGGGTCACATGGAGATACGCAGTATTTT. Full variable domain (missing parts from reference TRBV9 and TRBJ2-3): DSGVTQTPKHLITATGQRVTLRCSPRSGDLSVYWYQQSLDQGLQFLIQYYNGEERAKGNILERFSAQQFPDLHSELNLSSLELGDSALYFCASSVQGSHGDTQYFGPGTRLTVL.

V usage is TRBV12-5 and J usage is TRBJ2-7; no clear D. Germline CDR1 is LGHNT and CDR2 is FRNRAP. The CDR3 length is 13 residues. V lost 0 bases and J 4 bases, leaving 7 bases between the germline ends. This chain's CDR3 is CASGLVTAYEQYF. CDR3 in DNA: TGTGCTAGTGGTTTGGTAACAGCTTACGAGCAGTACTTC.

This clone was counted many times. The V call is TRBV7-1, the J call TRBJ1-1; no definite D call. TRBV7-1 is annotated as an ORF whose role is uncertain. CDR3 length: 13 amino acids. V was cut by 3 bases and J by 1 base, with 6 bases left in between. The CDR3 region is CASSSTRNTEAFF. CDR3 DNA: TGTGCCAGCAGCTCTACAAGGAACACTGAAGCTTTCTTT.

This clone is labeled as medium-sized. The chain couples TRBV9 to TRBJ2-2, with unresolved D. The V end lost 0 bases, the J end lost 6 bases, and 12 bases lay between the germline ends. The CDR3 runs to 15 residues. Germline V gives CDR1 SGDLS, CDR2 YYNGEE. This chain's CDR3 is CASSVGAVRAGELFF. CDR3 sequence (DNA): TGTGCCAGCAGCGTAGGAGCAGTCCGGGCCGGGGAGCTGTTTTTT.

The chain links TRBV6-8 to TRBJ1-5; D call uncertain. Germline V gene lookup returns CDR1 MNHGY and CDR2 SAAAGT. The V and J ends lost 10 bases and 7 bases respectively, with 17 bases between them. This CDR3 spans 13 amino acids. In DNA, the CDR3 is TGTGCCATCCAAATCGCGGGCGACCAGCCCCAGCATTTT. It translates to CAIQIAGDQPQHF.

This clone has a handful of counts. The chain links TRBV28 to TRBJ1-2; 8 bases agree with TRBD1. The germline V gene encodes CDR1 MDHEN and CDR2 SYDVKM. This CDR3 contains 14 residues. The J segment lost 8 bases and the V segment lost 5 bases, leaving 10 bases of the junction unmatched. The CDR3, as DNA: TGTGCCAGCAGTGGAACGGACAGGGTTGCCGGCTACACCTTC. It codes for CASSGTDRVAGYTF.

This clone was seen more than once but under ten times. The chain has TRBV6-8 and TRBJ1-1; D may be TRBD1 (6 bases). Trimming took 6 bases from V and 1 from J, leaving 15 bases between them. Per the germline V gene, CDR1 is MNHGY and CDR2 is SAAAGT. The CDR3 extends over 15 amino acids. This chain's CDR3 is CASRRGVRGNTEAFF. The CDR3 region has the DNA TGTGCCAGCAGGAGGGGGGTTAGGGGGAACACTGAAGCTTTCTTT.

This clone was counted a few times. The J gene is TRBJ1-2, the V gene TRBV6-8; D call uncertain. The CDR3 has 15 amino acids. Trimming took 7 bases from V and 6 from J, leaving 21 bases between them. The V gene's germline CDR1 is MNHGY and CDR2 SAAAGT. CDR3 region: CASKGIGQPVDGYTF. The DNA of the CDR3 is TGTGCCAGCAAAGGAATAGGGCAGCCAGTTGATGGCTACACCTTC.